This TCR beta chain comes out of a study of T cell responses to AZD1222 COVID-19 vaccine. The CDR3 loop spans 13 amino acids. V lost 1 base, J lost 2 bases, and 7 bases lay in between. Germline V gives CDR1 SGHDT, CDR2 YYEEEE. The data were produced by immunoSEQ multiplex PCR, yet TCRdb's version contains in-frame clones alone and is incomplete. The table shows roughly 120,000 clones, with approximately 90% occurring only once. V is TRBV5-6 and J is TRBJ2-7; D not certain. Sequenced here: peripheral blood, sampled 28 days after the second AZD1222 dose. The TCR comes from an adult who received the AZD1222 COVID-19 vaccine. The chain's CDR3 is CASSLSQPYEQYF. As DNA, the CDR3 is TGTGCCAGCAGCTTGTCACAGCCCTACGAGCAGTACTTC. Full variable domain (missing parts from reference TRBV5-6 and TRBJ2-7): DAGVTQSPTHLIKTRGQQVTLRCSPKSGHDTVSWYQQALGQGPQFIFQYYEEEERQRGNFPDRFSGHQFPNYSSELNVNALLLGDSALYLCASSLSQPYEQYFGPGTRLTVT.